This record looks at one T cell receptor (beta chain) sequence and its context. The V and J ends lost 6 bases and 1 base respectively, with 9 bases between them. The CDR3 consists of 14 residues. CDR1 is SNHLY and CDR2 is FYNNEI in the germline V gene. This sample is drawn from a study of T cells of healthy individuals. TCRdb fed the 5' RACE reads into MiXCR, producing one record per CDR3 protein. The sample shows around 98,000 distinct CDR3 sequences, approximately 15% of them seen only once. The chain combines TRBV2 with TRBJ2-2; no clear D. This TCR was sampled from a human donor in good health. In DNA form, the CDR3 reads TGTGCCAGCAGCGTCCTTAAGAACACCGGGGAGCTGTTTTTT. Translated: CASSVLKNTGELFF.